The 3 T cell receptor beta chains reported below all come from one sample, sequenced in a study of blood T cell repertoires in COVID-19 (dated by TCRdb to about 2020). Library creation used the immunoSEQ multiplex PCR assay. Drawn from immuneACCESS, this table holds only the in-frame rearrangements with V and J called that TCRdb kept. Clones are partly lost; checked studies trace under half to an unresolved V gene and leave the rest unexplained. The sample table holds some 200,000 clones, of which more than 80% were seen once. Clones ranked in the top ten supply over 3% of the sample. Source material: PBMCs or T cells enriched from blood (not recorded which). These receptors all stem from a woman in her forties with acute COVID-19.

V usage is TRBV6-5 and J usage is TRBJ2-3; 7 bases match TRBD1. Germline-derived CDR1 and CDR2 are MNHEY and SVGAGI. CDR3 size: 13 residues. V shed 4 bases, J shed 6 bases, and the junction held 4 bases outside the gene matches. The DNA for the CDR3 is TGTGCCAGCAGTTTAACAGGGGAGGATACGCAGTATTTT. Its protein product is CASSLTGEDTQYF.

V is TRBV5-4 and J is TRBJ2-3; D possibly corresponds to TRBD2 (6 bases). Germline-derived CDR1 and CDR2 are SGHNT and YYREEE (reference sequence). With 5 bases removed from V and 1 base from J, the gap between germline ends came to 17 bases. There are 16 residues in the CDR3. CDR3 nucleotides: TGTGCCAGCAGACGGTCCCGGGGAGGTGGCACAGATACGCAGTATTTT. This codes for CASRRSRGGGTDTQYF.

This sequence joins TRBV2 and TRBJ1-1, with TRBD1 matching 9 bases. This CDR3 has 17 amino acids. Germline V gene data show CDR1 as SNHLY and CDR2 as FYNNEI. Germline trimming cut 7 bases from V and 3 bases from J; bases unmatched to any gene: 15. This CDR3 reads CASTEPRDRELYTEAFF. In nucleotides, the CDR3 is TGTGCCAGCACCGAACCCCGGGACAGGGAGCTTTACACTGAAGCTTTCTTT.